A selection of T cell receptor beta chains follows, all from one sample in a study of tumor-infiltrating lymphocytes in primary liver carcinoma. TCRdb analysed the multiplex PCR reads with MiXCR anew, one entry per CDR3 protein. The table records 250,000 to 400,000 distinct CDR3 sequences, 65% of them present only once. The sample consisted of peripheral blood. The source of these receptors is a man in his forties or fifties with primary liver carcinoma and hepatitis B virus infection. Each CDR3 is given with its conserved first and last residue. A D gene is named only where the DNA matches it firmly. Some rows mark clone size as missing; the rest say once, few, many or name a class of expanded clone.

J gene,V gene,clone size,D gene,CDR3 DNA,CDR3 protein
TRBJ1-5,TRBV12-3/TRBV12-4,-,TRBD1,TGTGCCAGCAGTTCGACAGGGGCCCAGTCCCAGCATTTT,CASSSTGAQSQHF
TRBJ1-1,TRBV28,few,-,TGTGCCAGCAGTTTAGGGGGCAACATGAACACTGAAGCTTTCTTT,CASSLGGNMNTEAFF
TRBJ1-3,TRBV6-2/TRBV6-3,many,TRBD1,TGTGCCAGCAGCAGACAGGGGACGAGCTCTGGAAACACCATATATTTT,CASSRQGTSSGNTIYF
TRBJ2-1,TRBV6-4,-,-,TGTGCCAGCCGTTTCTGGGAGGCCTCCTACAATGAGCAGTTCTTC,CASRFWEASYNEQFF
TRBJ2-2,TRBV6-2/TRBV6-3,-,-,TGTGCCGGCAGTTACCCCAACCGGTGGGGCGGGGAGCTGTATTTT,CAGSYPNRWGGELYF
TRBJ2-1,TRBV6-2/TRBV6-3,-,TRBD2,TGTGCCAGCATCAGGGGAGCGGGAGGCGTCTCCTACAATGAGCAGTTCTTC,CASIRGAGGVSYNEQFF
TRBJ2-7,TRBV29-1,many,TRBD1,TGCAGCGTTGAAAACCCGGGACAGGGATCCTACGAGCAGTACTTC,CSVENPGQGSYEQYF
TRBJ1-3,TRBV11-2,many,-,TGTGCCAGCAGCTTAGGATCGGTCAACACCATATATTTT,CASSLGSVNTIYF
TRBJ2-1,TRBV5-1,-,TRBD2,TGCGCCAGCAGCCGATGGGCCCTAGCGGGAGGGCCCTCCTACAATGAGCAGTTCTTC,CASSRWALAGGPSYNEQFF
TRBJ1-2,TRBV5-6,few,-,TGTGCCAGCAGCCGGACGGAGTATGGCTACACCTTC,CASSRTEYGYTF
TRBJ2-5,TRBV6-2/TRBV6-3,few,TRBD2,TGTGTCAGCAACAGACTAGCGGGAGGAGAGACCCAGTACTTC,CVSNRLAGGETQYF
TRBJ2-4,TRBV14,once,TRBD2,TGTGTCAGCAGCCAGGGACTAGACCTAGCCAAAAACATTAAGTACTTC,CVSSQGLDLAKNIKYF
TRBJ2-5,TRBV11-1,-,-,TGTACCAGCAGCTCAACAAGGGGCGCGGAGACCCAGTACTTC,CTSSSTRGAETQYF
TRBJ2-1,TRBV5-4,-,-,TGTGCCAGCAGCTTGGTTAGCTTCCACCATGAGCAGTTCTTC,CASSLVSFHHEQFF
TRBJ2-7,TRBV11-1,many,-,TGTGCCAGCAGCCCCGCTCGGATCCACGAGCAGTACTTC,CASSPARIHEQYF
TRBJ2-7,TRBV11-1,-,TRBD1,TGTGCAAGAACCGACACCGGGACAGGGTACGAGCAGTACTTC,CARTDTGTGYEQYF
TRBJ2-3,TRBV28,once,TRBD2,TGTGCCAGCAGTTCCCCACGGGGAGAGCGGGAGGCCACAGATACGCAGTATTTT,CASSSPRGEREATDTQYF